This T cell receptor beta chain was profiled in a study of blood T cell repertoires in COVID-19. Overall study context: Collection of acute and convalescent COVID-19 samples took place in the United States, Italy and Spain. The analysed material was cDNA or gDNA that came from T cells, B-cell-depleted T cells, or PBMCs.

CDR3 length: 14 residues. Germline V CDR1 and CDR2: SGDLS, YYNGEE. Between the trimmed V and J ends, which lost 3 bases and 7 bases, there was a span of 16 bases. Original handling: Nucleated cell counts were estimated from reference gene primer amplification. The assay was immunoSEQ multiplex PCR, and TCRdb's table has in-frame clones only and misses some. The V and J calls and clone size are taken from that table; D and trimming were inferred from the DNA. The sample comprises approximately 91,000 clones, around 90% of which are singletons, and 3.5% to 5.5% rests with the top ten. This chain links TRBV9 with TRBJ1-2; D not certain. This TCR was sampled from a man aged 70-80 years with acute or convalescent COVID-19. The sample consisted of peripheral blood. CDR3 DNA: TGTGCCAGCAGCGCCGATCGGCGGGCTTCTGGCTACACCTTC. Its protein is CASSADRRASGYTF.